This T cell receptor beta chain was sequenced during a study of CD8+CD57+ T cells in acquired aplastic anemia. Background on the study: Recorded DNA amounts for sorted CD4+ and CD8+ cells had an average of approximately 3 ug.

As for this clonotype: The antigen remains unidentified.

Germline V gene lookup returns CDR1 MNHNS and CDR2 SASEGT. The CDR3 totals 17 residues. J gave up 4 bases and V 1 base, and 9 bases lay outside the gene matches. Study-wide results and limits: Patients and controls had in common twenty-nine CD8+ CDR3 sequences.

TCR beta VDJ and CDR3 were profiled, and genomic DNA was the template. One entry per CDR3 protein results from TCRdb running MiXCR on the reads. The table records a few hundred thousand distinct CDR3 sequences, approximately 60% of them present only once. V usage is TRBV6-1 and J usage is TRBJ1-2, with 10 nucleotides matching TRBD1. The clonotype was recovered from a human donor in good health. Sequencing was carried out using sorted CD4+, CD8+, or CD8+CD57+ T cells (not recorded which) from PBMCs. The CDR3 reads CASSEGFGTGEAYGYTF. CDR3 sequence (DNA): TGTGCCAGCAGTGAAGGTTTCGGGACAGGGGAGGCCTATGGCTACACCTTC.